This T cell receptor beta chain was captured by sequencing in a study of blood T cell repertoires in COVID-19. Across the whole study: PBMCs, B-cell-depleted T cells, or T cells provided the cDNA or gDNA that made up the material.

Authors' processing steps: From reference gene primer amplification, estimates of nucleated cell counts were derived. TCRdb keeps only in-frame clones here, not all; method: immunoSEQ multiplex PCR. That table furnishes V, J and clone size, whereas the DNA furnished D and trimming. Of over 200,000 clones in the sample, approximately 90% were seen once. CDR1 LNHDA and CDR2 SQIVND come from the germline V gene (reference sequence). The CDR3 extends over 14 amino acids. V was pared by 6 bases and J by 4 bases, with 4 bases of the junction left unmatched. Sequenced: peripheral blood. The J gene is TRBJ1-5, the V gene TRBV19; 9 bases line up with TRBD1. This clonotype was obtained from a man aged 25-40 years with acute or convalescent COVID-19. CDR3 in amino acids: CASSRGQGNQPQHF. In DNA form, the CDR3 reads TGTGCCAGTAGCAGAGGACAGGGGAATCAGCCCCAGCATTTT.